A single sample gave rise to the 10 T cell receptor beta chains below, sequenced in a study of T cells expressing NK-cell markers. From the 5' RACE reads, TCRdb lists one entry per CDR3 protein and no DNA. The sample has some 340,000 distinct CDR3 sequences. Material: blood T cells: a sorted CD56 or NKG2C T cell subset, CD4+ or CD8+ T cells, or bulk PBMC T cells (not recorded which). Every receptor here comes from a man aged 18-70 years in good health.

This chain joins TRBV9 and TRBJ2-7; TCRdb's D call of TRBD1 is untestable without DNA. From germline, CDR1 is SGDLS and CDR2 YYNGEE. The CDR3 is made up of 13 amino acids. This CDR3 reads CASSPSRDDKQYF.

The chain uses TRBV6-1 and TRBJ1-6; TCRdb reports TRBD1, a call that lacks DNA to check it against. Germline loops: CDR1 MNHNS, CDR2 SASEGT. The CDR3 spans 16 residues. CDR3 residues: CASSQIQGSYNSPLHF.

The V call is TRBV7-2, the J call TRBJ2-7; TCRdb designates TRBD2, a call that cannot be tested without DNA. Germline V gene data show CDR1 as SGHTA and CDR2 as FQGNSA. This CDR3 comprises 22 residues. The CDR3 loop is CASSLFRPIREGGVGSSYEQYF.

The chain recombines TRBV7-9 with TRBJ1-2. CDR1 and CDR2 from the germline V gene are SEHNR and FQNEAQ (reference sequence). The CDR3 has 14 residues. CDR3 protein: CASSPGGRKDGYTF.

The chain links TRBV2 to TRBJ2-1; lacking DNA, the TRBD1 call made by TCRdb goes unchecked. CDR1 and CDR2 (germline): SNHLY, FYNNEI. The CDR3 extends over 16 amino acids. CDR3 in amino acids: CASRDSGGARKDEQFF.

This chain links TRBV20-1 with TRBJ2-1; TCRdb reports TRBD1, a call that lacks DNA to check it against. In germline, CDR1 is DFQATT, CDR2 SNEGSKA (reference sequence). The length of the CDR3 is 13 residues. The CDR3 here is CSAYPRGRVRQFF.

This rearrangement joins TRBV7-2 to TRBJ2-2. The CDR3 runs 14 residues. Germline CDR1 is SGHTA and CDR2 is FQGNSA. CDR3 in amino acids: CASSIWTGTGELFF.

Here the CDR3 reads CASSYSRGKNEQYF. The V and J genes are TRBV6-5 and TRBJ2-7; TCRdb proposes TRBD1, but this gene call is untestable without DNA. Per germline, CDR1 MNHEY and CDR2 SVGAGI. The CDR3 has 14 residues.

The chain recombines TRBV9 with TRBJ2-1; no DNA is available, so the TRBD1 call from TCRdb remains unchecked. The germline V gene has CDR1 SGDLS and CDR2 YYNGEE. The CDR3 spans 17 residues. CDR3 loop: CASSVPSGVIAYNEQFF.

The chain combines TRBV5-1 with TRBJ2-3; TCRdb gives TRBD2 as the D gene, but with no DNA this cannot be confirmed. Germline CDR1 SGHRS, CDR2 YFSETQ. The CDR3 totals 16 residues. CDR3 sequence reads: CASSPLERPGADTQYF.